The TCR beta chain under discussion was sequenced for a study of cytomegalovirus exposure and HLA in healthy donors (TCRdb year 2017). Study-wide context: An earlier analysis of several hundred of the donors reported over 250 Gb of sequence data and around 110 million unique TCR beta sequences obtained from around 180 million T cells. An early release covering about 600 HLA-typed donors comprised 250 to 350 gigabases of sequencing data and tens of millions of unique TCR sequences. Of the approximately 370 genotyped donors, 80% to 90% were placed in the genetic ancestry cluster associated with self-reported Caucasian donors. The study aimed to test whether cataloging public T cell receptors could reveal signatures of past pathogen exposure. Using immunosequencing, the study profiled T cell repertoires from 500 to 800 subjects and related those repertoires to cytomegalovirus serostatus. In addition to the first cohort of 666 subjects, a separate validation cohort of 100 to 150 different subjects was used. High-throughput TCR immunosequencing, statistical association of individual TCRs with disease status, and machine learning were combined to predict cytomegalovirus infection status. In a later analysis, previously published TCR beta repertoires from hundreds of donors were re-analyzed and high-resolution HLA genotyping was added so that TCR occurrence patterns could be studied. The later analysis used no new phenotypic data to find candidate immune exposures, relying instead on TCR beta sequences and their occurrence across donors. An earlier analysis of several hundred of the donors applied high-throughput TCR beta sequencing to assess whether each TCR beta V gene segment acted as functional or pseudogenic. Donor age, sex, ethnicity and CMV serostatus were collected together with the repertoire data. Genome-wide SNP genotypes for about 65% of the roughly 700 donors were used in a later genetic analysis, which treated that subset as a discovery cohort. Every discovery cohort repertoire had been produced on one sequencing platform. Class I and class II HLA loci were covered by the typing at four-digit resolution. The number of typed donors differed by locus: about 620-640 for A, B, C, DRB1 and DQB1; 500 to 550 for DQA1; fewer than 610 for DPA1; and some 450 for DPB1. Five DR-DQ haplotypes were handled as single units for association and clustering, since linkage in the cohort was strong. Across 300 to 500 genotyped donors of the cohort, an average of approximately 240,000 unique TCR beta nucleotide sequences per donor were sequenced, and around 19% of those sequences were non-productive. Beyond this particular receptor, the publication reports: Compared with equally common non-associated chains, HLA-associated TCR beta chains in a later analysis were more clonally expanded and had lower generation probabilities. Immune exposure information for the cohort was limited to CMV serostatus. It was suggested by the authors that the approach could potentially be generalized to other disease states and immunological phenotypes. An association between a missense DCLRE1C variant and V-gene and J-gene trimming of TCR beta chains was found in a later genetic analysis and replicated in an independent cohort. A later analysis associated some 17,000 TCR beta sequences with specific HLA alleles at a false discovery rate of 0.05. Some IMGT-functional V segments, including TRBV6-2 and TRBV6-3, could not be distinguished by the 87-base-pair reads and were therefore excluded. A later genetic analysis reported fewer N-insertions in productive TCRs among donors in an Asian-associated ancestry cluster than the roughly 670-donor mean. An earlier analysis of several hundred of the donors showed that most TCR beta V segments appeared in productive rearrangements either about 87% or about 30% of the time, which broadly matched IMGT annotations. Only TCR beta chains were sequenced in this cohort, and the absence of alpha or paired-chain data limited detectable features. The sequencing pipeline was judged likely to have produced a cluster of highly shared sequence variants as a technical artifact. Linkage disequilibrium might explain the correlated functional status among segregating V segments, but an unknown experimental factor could not be excluded. According to a later analysis, most CMV-associated TCR beta chains appeared to be HLA-restricted, and the HLA associations seemed to be driven largely by CMV exposure. Presence/absence analyses assumed roughly uniform sequencing depth across donors, an assumption that may not hold. In both the original and validation cohorts, the classifier was reported to diagnose cytomegalovirus status with high specificity and sensitivity. When HLA alleles, especially DR and DQ, strongly co-occurred, TCR associations were difficult to assign to individual alleles. Because HLA typing was missing for some donors at each locus, association tests included only the typed subset. According to a later analysis, parvovirus B19, influenza, CMV and Epstein-Barr virus appeared linked to several top co-occurrence clusters. A further reported finding was that TCR beta sequences accurately predicted the HLA-A and HLA-B alleles for most subjects in the first cohort. In a later analysis, TCR association rates were found to vary across HLA loci, with the most associated TCRs seen for DRB1 alleles and the fewest for HLA-C alleles. The study listed approximately 160 TCR beta chains as associated with cytomegalovirus. Most TCR sequences were seen in very few donors, while some public TCRs were found in many individuals. Because counts were too low, roughly 17 rarely observed V segments, including chromosome 9 orphons, were left out of the earlier analysis of over 550 of the donors. Three of the identified cytomegalovirus-associated TCR beta chains were confirmed in vitro to be specific for cytomegalovirus antigens.

The CDR3 goes from the cysteine to the phenylalanine over 13 residues. Here the CDR3 DNA is all that survives: 39 bases in frame from base 1. V is pared back by 6 bases and J by 1 base, with 9 bases lying between the germline termini. CDR1 and CDR2, looked up from the germline V gene, are MDHEN and SYDVKM. The cohort consisted of approximately 670 healthy bone marrow donors. All cohort members were sampled while nominally healthy, although unrecorded immune exposures were likely present. The donor tested CMV seropositive, placing the donor among the roughly 300 seropositive members of the cohort. A peripheral blood sample was collected from each donor, and TCR beta sequencing was performed on peripheral blood mononuclear cells. The Qiagen DNeasy Blood Extraction Kit was used to extract genomic DNA from the blood cell samples. A single count supports this clone. The clone's antigen remains unknown. The sample holds no much larger clone one base away, and base qualities are not on file.

To prepare the library, the immunoSEQ multiplex PCR assay was applied. A mixture of 60 forward primers for TCR Vbeta segments and 13 reverse primers for TCR Jbeta segments was used in the multiplex PCR. A multiplex PCR assay on genomic DNA amplified the CDR3 region of rearranged TCR beta genes. The Illumina HiSeq System was used to sequence the amplified TCR beta libraries as 87-base-pair reads. The original pipeline was this. A later analysis counted about 80 million unique TCR beta chains across the 650 to 800 repertoires, and around 9.9 million of these chains were shared by at least two donors. To remove PCR and sequencing errors, raw reads were error-corrected and collapsed into unique sequences using a nearest-neighbor algorithm that merged closely related sequences. To assign V, D and J gene segments, CDR3 sequences were aligned to IMGT reference sequences. For a sequence to be retained, at least a six-nucleotide match to both a V gene segment and a J gene segment was required. A rearrangement counted as productive if the CDR3 had no stop codons and remained in frame with V and J, and every other rearrangement counted as non-productive. CDR3 was defined according to IMGT convention as the region running from the second conserved V-encoded cysteine to the conserved J-encoded phenylalanine. In an earlier analysis of 587 of the donors, sequences lacking an unambiguous match to a single V gene segment were excluded. In an earlier analysis of a few hundred of the donors, a V segment was called functional when productive rearrangements were above 56.7%, and segregating when the standard deviation between donors exceeded 5%. To diagnose cytomegalovirus status from the catalog of TCR beta chain sequences, a statistical classification framework was built. V and J gene assignment, in a later analysis, came from comparing TCR nucleotide sequences with IMGT/GENE-DB human TR gene sequences. Using the TCRdist pipeline, a later analysis assigned CDR3 sequences along with most-parsimonious VDJ recombination scenarios. In a later analysis, each TCR beta chain was defined by its CDR3 amino acid sequence together with its V-gene family, and reads lacking a unique V-gene family were excluded. As a way to deal with suspected cross-contamination and a sequencing artifact, a later analysis dropped 500 to 700 nucleotide sequences that were highly shared and had low generation probability. For each public chain, a later analysis derived a clonal expansion index from normalized ranks of inferred template counts within each repertoire. Generation probabilities in a later analysis came from a VDJ recombination model fitted to out-of-frame rearrangements, and those results were checked against IGoR. In a later analysis, TCR-TCR, TCR-HLA and TCR-CMV co-occurrence was scored with hypergeometric tests, and a repertoire-size bias correction was applied to TCR pairs. False discovery rates were estimated in a later analysis by permuting HLA or CMV assignments 20 times. In a later analysis, co-occurring TCRs were grouped using DBSCAN, with TCRdist sequence similarity added in when clustering inside HLA-allele-positive subsets. For co-occurrence clustering, repertoires with fewer than 30,000 or more than 120,000 public chains were excluded, along with roughly 5 repertoires with anomalous nucleotide sharing. TCRdb holds this immuneACCESS table with in-frame rearrangements only. Some clones are missing; in checked studies, unresolved V genes explain under half, and the rest has no known cause. That table furnishes V, J and clone size, whereas the DNA furnished D and trimming. Within this sample are about 110,000 clones, with over 75% of them counted one time only. The top ten hold around 8.6% of the sample.

The origin of this receptor is a woman in her 40s in good health and CMV-seropositive. The chain was built from TRBV28 and TRBJ1-2, with the D gene not confidently named. Sequences were obtained from PBMCs. The CDR3 region reads CASSRRFNYGYTF. At the DNA level, the sequence is TGTGCCAGCAGCCGCCGGTTTAACTATGGCTACACCTTC.